The 2 T cell receptor beta chains presented below share a single source sample, sequenced in a study of blood T cell repertoires in COVID-19. Only in-frame clones appear in the TCRdb table, and some are missing; sequencing was by immunoSEQ multiplex PCR. The sample has under 200,000 clones, approximately 90% seen once. Specimen: peripheral blood. All receptors come from a man aged 50-59 years with acute or convalescent COVID-19.

The chain uses TRBV19 and TRBJ1-1; TRBD1 agrees at 9 bases. Losses at the gene ends were 6 bases for V and 2 bases for J; bases not matched to a gene: 10. Germline V gene data show CDR1 as LNHDA and CDR2 as SQIVND (reference sequence). This CDR3 has 16 amino acids. The CDR3 DNA follows: TGTGCCAGTAGCAAAATGCCGGGACAGGGTAACACTGAAGCTTTCTTT. As protein: CASSKMPGQGNTEAFF.

This chain uses TRBV3-1 (or the pseudogene TRBV3-2) with TRBJ2-5; 7 positions agree with TRBD2. Germline V lookup: CDR1 LGHDT, CDR2 YNNKEL (reference sequence). V dropped 1 base and J dropped 5; count of bases not matched to a gene: 10. The CDR3 extends over 16 amino acids. DNA of the CDR3: TGTGCCAGCAGCCAAGGGGGAAGCGGGATTGTGGAGACCCAGTACTTC. This translates into CASSQGGSGIVETQYF.